The present TCR beta chain was sequenced within a study of immune characterization of retroperitoneal liposarcoma (dated 2019 in TCRdb). This clonotype is judged medium-sized (0.01 to 0.1%). Its antigen is not yet known. The record has no base qualities; no much larger clone is one base away. Receptor amplification or capture employed PCR. Sequencer: NextSeq 500. TCRdb ran its own pipeline on the public reads, namely fastp trimming at Q25 and MiXCR clone calling, and kept in-frame beta chains. Each CDR3 protein appears once, grouped with its most common genes and DNA. This sample is represented by 8,200 or so distinct CDR3 sequences; about two fifths of them were singletons. The ten largest clones add up to 15% of the sample. Reading from cysteine to phenylalanine, the CDR3 counts 13 amino acids. The read is trimmed to its CDR3 DNA, 39 bases read in frame from base 1. V and J lose 0 bases and 13 bases, and a span of 13 bases separates them. According to the germline V gene (reference sequence), CDR1 reads MNHNY and CDR2 reads SVGAGI.

The rearranged segments are TRBV6-6 and TRBJ2-1, with the D segment identity uncertain. The origin of this receptor is a male donor with retroperitoneal liposarcoma. Sequencing was carried out using tumor tissue. The nucleotides are TGTGCCAGCAGTTACTCGGCCCAAGAGACCCAGTTCTTC. Its coded protein is CASSYSAQETQFF.